The clone carrying this TCR beta chain was counted a few times. What it binds is unknown. The sample belongs to a study of T-cell memory formation after mild COVID-19. Study-wide findings and caveats: Whereas later expanders leaned CD4+, clones contracting day 15 to 85 showed a balanced CD4/CD8 makeup. CD4+ contracting clones were mainly CM and EM; CD8+ ones, EMRA. Several responding clones turned up in pre-infection memory, indicating that cross-reactive memory may have taken part.

Trimming cost V 6 bases and J 4 bases; bases outside gene matches: 4. Germline V gene sequence: CDR1 ENHRY, CDR2 SYGVKD. There are 14 residues in the CDR3. Employing constant-segment primers, 5'RACE generated TCR alpha and TCR beta cDNA libraries bearing sample barcodes and UMIs. TCRdb reanalysed the 5' RACE reads using MiXCR and keeps one entry per CDR3 protein. Of 250,000 or so distinct CDR3 sequences in the sample, more than 8% are singletons; the top ten hold 22%. V usage is TRBV10-3 and J usage is TRBJ2-3; 10 nucleotides line up with TRBD1. The receptor's source is a man between 18 and 35 years old who had mild COVID-19 (a few samples of this study predate the infection). Cell type and time point are not known. Source material: PBMCs or a T cell subset sorted from them (not recorded which). CDR3 loop: CAIRPGQGSDTQYF. The CDR3 nucleotides read TGTGCCATCAGACCGGGACAGGGGTCAGATACGCAGTATTTT.